This is a list of T cell receptor beta chains from one sample in a study of graft-versus-host responses after intestinal transplantation. Their specific antigens are unknown. Produced via immunoSEQ multiplex PCR; TCRdb's table is partial and in-frame only. This sample has about 39,000 clones, with about 95% found just once. Here the sequenced sample was unstimulated CD8+ T cells sorted from spleen or lymph node cells, taken before transplant. These receptors originate from a human donor who was the organ donor for an intestinal transplant. CDR3s include the opening cysteine and the closing phenylalanine or tryptophan. The D gene is left open where the match is weak. Size values are once, few and many counts, or a class for expanded clones, and some rows have none.

d_gene: TRBD1
v_gene: TRBV5-1
abundance: -
j_gene: TRBJ1-1
CDR3nt: TGCGCCAGCAGCTTGGGGACAGGGGGAGACACTGAAGCTTTCTTT
CDR3aa: CASSLGTGGDTEAFF

d_gene: -
v_gene: TRBV29-1
abundance: -
j_gene: TRBJ1-2
CDR3nt: TGCAGCGTCCTTACGGGGGGGATCTATGGCTACACCTTC
CDR3aa: CSVLTGGIYGYTF

d_gene: -
v_gene: TRBV2
abundance: -
j_gene: TRBJ2-5
CDR3nt: TGTGCCAGCAGTGACTCCCCTAGCGGGCCAGGGGGGCCCCAAGAGACCCAGTACTTC
CDR3aa: CASSDSPSGPGGPQETQYF

d_gene: -
v_gene: TRBV25-1
abundance: -
j_gene: TRBJ1-2
CDR3nt: TGTGCCAGCAGTTCGGGCGCCTATGGCTACACCTTC
CDR3aa: CASSSGAYGYTF

d_gene: -
v_gene: TRBV9
abundance: -
j_gene: TRBJ1-1
CDR3nt: TGTGCCAGCAGCGTAGGTTCCATGAACACTGAAGCTTTCTTT
CDR3aa: CASSVGSMNTEAFF

d_gene: -
v_gene: TRBV7-6
abundance: -
j_gene: TRBJ2-1
CDR3nt: TGTGCCAGCAGCTTAGGGGGCTTAAGGGACAATGAGCAGTTCTTC
CDR3aa: CASSLGGLRDNEQFF

d_gene: -
v_gene: TRBV6-1
abundance: -
j_gene: TRBJ2-1
CDR3nt: TGTGCCAGCAGTAGACAACTCTACAATGAGCAGTTCTTC
CDR3aa: CASSRQLYNEQFF

d_gene: -
v_gene: TRBV15
abundance: -
j_gene: TRBJ1-1
CDR3nt: TGTGCCACCAGCCGACCGAGGCAGGATGGCGCTGAAGCTTTCTTT
CDR3aa: CATSRPRQDGAEAFF

d_gene: TRBD2
v_gene: TRBV29-1
abundance: -
j_gene: TRBJ2-1
CDR3nt: TGCAGCGTTGAAGGTGCAGCGGGGGCTCGTAAGAATGAGCAGTTCTTC
CDR3aa: CSVEGAAGARKNEQFF

d_gene: -
v_gene: TRBV9
abundance: -
j_gene: TRBJ2-5
CDR3nt: TGTGCCAGCAGCGTAGCCGGGTACCAAGAGACCCAGTACTTC
CDR3aa: CASSVAGYQETQYF

d_gene: -
v_gene: TRBV28
abundance: -
j_gene: TRBJ1-1
CDR3nt: TGTGCCAGCAGAGCGAGGGGAACTGAAGCTTTCTTT
CDR3aa: CASRARGTEAFF

d_gene: TRBD1
v_gene: TRBV6-6
abundance: -
j_gene: TRBJ2-5
CDR3nt: TGTGCCAGCAGCCCCAGTACAGGGGGTCAAGAGACCCAGTACTTC
CDR3aa: CASSPSTGGQETQYF

d_gene: TRBD1
v_gene: TRBV23-1
abundance: -
j_gene: TRBJ2-7
CDR3nt: TGCGCCAGCAGTCAATCTAGGACAGGGGGCCGCTCCTACGAGCAGTACTTC
CDR3aa: CASSQSRTGGRSYEQYF

d_gene: -
v_gene: TRBV4-1
abundance: -
j_gene: TRBJ1-1
CDR3nt: TGCGCCAGTCGCGGGACTGCGAACACTGAAGCTTTCTTT
CDR3aa: CASRGTANTEAFF

d_gene: -
v_gene: TRBV4-1
abundance: -
j_gene: TRBJ1-3
CDR3nt: TGCGCCAGCAGCCAAGTCAGGTCGGAGGGTTTGCATTTT
CDR3aa: CASSQVRSEGLHF

d_gene: TRBD1
v_gene: TRBV6-5
abundance: once
j_gene: TRBJ1-1
CDR3nt: TGTGCCAGCAGTTACGGGACAGGGAACACTGAAGCTTTCTTT
CDR3aa: CASSYGTGNTEAFF

d_gene: -
v_gene: TRBV6-5
abundance: few
j_gene: TRBJ2-1
CDR3nt: TGTGCCAGCAGTTACGGGGCAAGCTCCTACAATGAGCAGTTCTTC
CDR3aa: CASSYGASSYNEQFF

d_gene: -
v_gene: TRBV5-6
abundance: -
j_gene: TRBJ2-7
CDR3nt: TGTGCCAGCAGCCTGGACCGGGAGCAGTACTTC
CDR3aa: CASSLDREQYF

d_gene: TRBD2
v_gene: TRBV10-2
abundance: -
j_gene: TRBJ2-1
CDR3nt: TGCGCCAGTTCGCCGGGACTAGCGGGTGTCGAGCAGTTCTTC
CDR3aa: CASSPGLAGVEQFF

d_gene: -
v_gene: TRBV7-9
abundance: -
j_gene: TRBJ1-4
CDR3nt: TGTGCCAGCAGCTCACAGGGATCTACTAATGAAAAACTGTTTTTT
CDR3aa: CASSSQGSTNEKLFF

d_gene: -
v_gene: TRBV27
abundance: -
j_gene: TRBJ1-3
CDR3nt: TGTGCCAGCAGCCCCAACTCTGGAAACACCATATATTTT
CDR3aa: CASSPNSGNTIYF

d_gene: -
v_gene: TRBV7-8
abundance: -
j_gene: TRBJ2-5
CDR3nt: TGTGCCAGCAGCATGGGGCATGCTAGCTTACAAGAGACCCAGTACTTC
CDR3aa: CASSMGHASLQETQYF

d_gene: TRBD1
v_gene: TRBV30
abundance: -
j_gene: TRBJ1-1
CDR3nt: TGTGCCTGGAGCCTACCATGGACAGGGAACACTGAAGCTTTCTTT
CDR3aa: CAWSLPWTGNTEAFF

d_gene: -
v_gene: TRBV9
abundance: -
j_gene: TRBJ2-3
CDR3nt: TGTGCCAGCAGCGTAGACGGGGTTAAAGATACGCAGTATTTT
CDR3aa: CASSVDGVKDTQYF

d_gene: -
v_gene: TRBV4-3
abundance: -
j_gene: TRBJ1-3
CDR3nt: TGCGCCAGCAGCCAAGAAGATACGGGACGTGGATTGGACACCATATATTTT
CDR3aa: CASSQEDTGRGLDTIYF

d_gene: TRBD1
v_gene: TRBV6-9
abundance: -
j_gene: TRBJ1-2
CDR3nt: TGTGCCAGTCCCCGCCCGAGGGGGCCCGCCACTAACTATGGCTACACCTTC
CDR3aa: CASPRPRGPATNYGYTF

d_gene: -
v_gene: TRBV5-6
abundance: -
j_gene: TRBJ1-2
CDR3nt: TGTGCCAGCAGCTTGGGAAGACTAGCAAACTATGGCTACACCTTC
CDR3aa: CASSLGRLANYGYTF

d_gene: TRBD2
v_gene: TRBV27
abundance: -
j_gene: TRBJ2-3
CDR3nt: TGTGCCAGCAGTTTATCGGCGGGGGGCCCTCCTGGGGGCACAGATACGCAGTATTTT
CDR3aa: CASSLSAGGPPGGTDTQYF

d_gene: TRBD2
v_gene: TRBV2
abundance: -
j_gene: TRBJ2-3
CDR3nt: TGTGCCAGCAGTGAGCTGTCTAGCGGGGGGAAAACAGATACGCAGTATTTT
CDR3aa: CASSELSSGGKTDTQYF

d_gene: -
v_gene: TRBV27
abundance: -
j_gene: TRBJ2-1
CDR3nt: TGTGCCAGCGAGGGGAGCTCCTACAATGAGCAGTTCTTC
CDR3aa: CASEGSSYNEQFF